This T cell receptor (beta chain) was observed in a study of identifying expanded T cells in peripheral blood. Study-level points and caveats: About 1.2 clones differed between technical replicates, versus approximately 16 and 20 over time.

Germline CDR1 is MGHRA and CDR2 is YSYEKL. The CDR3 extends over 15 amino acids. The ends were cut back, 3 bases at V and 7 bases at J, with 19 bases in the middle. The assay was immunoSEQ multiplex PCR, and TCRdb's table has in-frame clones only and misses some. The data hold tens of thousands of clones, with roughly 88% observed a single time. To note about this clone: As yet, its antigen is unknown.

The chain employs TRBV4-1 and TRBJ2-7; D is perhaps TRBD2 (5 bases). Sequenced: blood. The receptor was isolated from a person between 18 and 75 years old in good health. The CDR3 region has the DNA TGCGCCAGCAGCCAGACCCCGGGCCCCAGAGGGGAGCAGTACTTC. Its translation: CASSQTPGPRGEQYF.